This T cell receptor beta chain was sequenced for a study of vaccination effects on CD4 cells after COVID-19 (dated by TCRdb to the early 2020s). Regarding the study in general: In the ViraFEST assay, PBMC were stimulated with viral peptide pools, and TCR sequencing was then used to find antigen-specific CD4+ T cell clonotypes based on their expansion. Each participant got two doses of an mRNA SARS-CoV-2 vaccine, either BNT162b2 or mRNA-1273. About 2.2 million PBMC per well were cultured in IMDM with about 5.4% human AB serum, 10 IU/ml IL-2 and gentamicin, plus 10 ug/ml peptides. In both COVID-19 convalescent patients and infection-naive vaccine recipients, the study compared SARS-CoV-2 spike-specific CD4+ TCR repertoires from before mRNA vaccination with those from after it. Altogether, roughly 10 COVID-19 convalescent patients and a handful of SARS-CoV-2-naive healthy vaccine recipients made up the full study. Cultures from other donors in the study were sequenced using the Oncomine TCR Beta short-read assay on an Illumina iSeq 100. Overall study results and their limits: The study was limited by a small number of convalescent patients and lacked early post-infection timepoints. Among healthy vaccine recipients, nearly all vaccine-induced clones were SARS-CoV-2 mono-reactive, and just 1 of 255 was cross-reactive with common cold coronaviruses. At late post-vaccination timepoints, both infection-induced and vaccine-induced clones showed marked clonal contraction, consistent with waning T cell responses.

After about 10 days of culture, CD4+ T cells were isolated with the EasySep CD4+ T cell isolation kit. The absence of prior SARS-CoV-2 infection in healthy vaccine recipients was confirmed by negative nucleocapsid antibodies before and after vaccination. On days 3 and 7, half of the culture medium was replaced with fresh IL-2-containing medium. Unless noted otherwise, every peptide stimulation condition was cultured in triplicate wells. PBMC were separated from whole blood using Ficoll-Paque Plus gradient centrifugation and were then either cryopreserved at -140C or used fresh. Genomic DNA was extracted from cultured CD4+ T cells with the QIAamp micro DNA kit. CDR1 and CDR2 were assigned from the germline V gene (reference sequence) as MNHNY and SVGAGI. For this chain, trimming is 5 bases at the V end and 7 bases at the J end, and the number of junction bases without a gene match is 5. The CDR3 contains 13 residues, cysteine and phenylalanine counted. Solely the CDR3 DNA is kept, with 39 bases framed from the first base.

With regard to this clone: It lacks a known antigen. No much larger clonotype is one base removed from it; base qualities were not supplied.

The library was obtained by the immunoSEQ multiplex PCR assay. DNA from the CD4+ T cells that had been cultured and isolated underwent TCR beta CDR3 sequencing. As for the original processing: Non-productive TCR sequences were discarded, and reads were trimmed to the CDR3 region, with only CDR3s of 7 or more amino acids retained. Antigen-specific clonotypes were identified using the MANAFEST web app by comparison of expansion in peptide wells against reference cultures. Positive clones required FDR<0.05 expansion versus reference and all other wells, odds ratio above 5, and frequency above 0.1% in two replicate wells. A clonotype was called cross-reactive if it was significantly expanded both in SARS-CoV-2 spike wells and in at least one common cold coronavirus spike condition. Using the stringdist R package, CDR3 similarity was measured by Levenshtein distance, and unrooted trees were constructed with ape in R 3.6.1. TCRdb provides this immuneACCESS table in a form limited to in-frame rearrangements. Some clones are lacking; in checked studies, under half of them reflect an unresolved V gene, and why the rest are absent is not known. V and J calls and clone size are given by that table; D and trimming were obtained from the DNA. The sample table contains about 48,000 clones; only one count was recorded for approximately 65% of them. The top ten clonotypes cover approximately 5% of the sample.

The sample here was CD4+ T cells from PBMCs cultured without peptide, taken before COVID-19 vaccination. The sequence joins TRBV6-6 to TRBJ1-5, and 7 junctional nucleotides match TRBD1. This receptor was identified in a human donor who received a COVID-19 vaccine. CDR3 region: CASSDRVAQPQHF. DNA sequence: TGTGCCAGCAGTGACAGGGTGGCACAGCCCCAGCATTTT.